Listed below are T cell receptor beta chains from one sample, sequenced in a study of blood T cell repertoires in COVID-19. Assay used: immunoSEQ multiplex PCR; TCRdb lists only in-frame clones, some missing. This repertoire shows approximately 350,000 clones, about 89% found once; its top ten account for approximately 3%. Sequenced: peripheral blood. The receptors stem from a woman under 40 with COVID-19, enrolled during active disease. Both conserved end residues are part of each CDR3. D genes are given only for firm matches. Size is omitted from some rows. Given values are once, few, many or a class for expanded clones.

d_gene	v_gene	abundance	len	j_gene	CDR3nt	CDR3aa
NA	TRBV20-1	NA	12	TRBJ2-7	TGCAGTGCTAGTCGCAGGGGAACCGAGCAGTACTTC	CSASRRGTEQYF
TRBD2	TRBV5-1	NA	14	TRBJ2-3	TGCGCCAGCAGCCCCGGGACTAGCGGCGATACGCAGTATTTT	CASSPGTSGDTQYF
TRBD2	TRBV5-6	NA	17	TRBJ2-7	TGTGCCAGCAGCTTGTCTCCGACAGGGACTAGCCTATACGAGCAGTACTTC	CASSLSPTGTSLYEQYF
NA	TRBV19	few	16	TRBJ2-2	TGTGCCAGTAGTTTTGGTGGCATCATCGGGACCGGGGAGCTGTTTTTT	CASSFGGIIGTGELFF
TRBD1	TRBV27	NA	18	TRBJ2-1	TGTGCCAGCAGTCTCTACTCCAGCAGGGGGCCTTGGGAGAATGAGCAGTTCTTC	CASSLYSSRGPWENEQFF
TRBD2	TRBV15	NA	15	TRBJ2-1	TGTGCCACCAGCAGAGTGTCGGGCTTCGGGGGGGAGCAGTTCTTC	CATSRVSGFGGEQFF
TRBD1	TRBV11-3	NA	14	TRBJ1-2	TGTGCCAGCAGCTGGGGACAGGGGAACTATGGCTACACCTTC	CASSWGQGNYGYTF
TRBD2	TRBV18	NA	17	TRBJ2-6	TGTGCCAGCTCCCGGACTAGCGTAAGCTCTGGGGCCAACGTCCTGACTTTC	CASSRTSVSSGANVLTF
NA	TRBV20-1	NA	13	TRBJ2-5	TGCAGTGCTAGTTTTCCGGGGGAAGAGACCCAGTACTTC	CSASFPGEETQYF
NA	TRBV7-6	NA	15	TRBJ2-5	TGTGCCAGCAGCTTAGGAGGGACTTCCCAAGAGACCCAGTACTTC	CASSLGGTSQETQYF
NA	TRBV7-9	NA	13	TRBJ1-1	TGTGCCAGCAGCATTACAGGGAGCACTGAAGCTTTCTTT	CASSITGSTEAFF
TRBD2	TRBV2	NA	14	TRBJ2-3	TGTGCCAGCAGTGCGGGAGGGGGGACAGATACGCAGTATTTT	CASSAGGGTDTQYF
TRBD2	TRBV11-2	NA	16	TRBJ2-1	TGTGCCAGCAGCTCGCCCTCTGTCGGGAGGGTTAATGAGCAGTTCTTC	CASSSPSVGRVNEQFF
NA	TRBV7-2	NA	15	TRBJ1-1	TGTGCCAGCAGCTTAGAACAGGGTGGCGTCACTGAAGCTTTCTTT	CASSLEQGGVTEAFF
NA	TRBV18	NA	13	TRBJ2-2	TGTGCCAGCTCAGACAGTTCCACCGGGGAGCTGTTTTTT	CASSDSSTGELFF
TRBD2	TRBV4-2	NA	21	TRBJ2-3	TGTGCCAGCAGCCACCCGGGGGAGGGAGGATGGAGCGGGGTTAGCACAGATACGCAGTATTTT	CASSHPGEGGWSGVSTDTQYF
TRBD2	TRBV19	NA	14	TRBJ2-1	TGTGCCAGTAGAGTAGCGGGGGGCGGGGTTGAGCAGTTCTTC	CASRVAGGGVEQFF
NA	TRBV24-1	NA	14	TRBJ2-5	TGTGCCACCAGTGATACCACAGGGTTGGAGACCCAGTACTTC	CATSDTTGLETQYF
NA	TRBV7-2	NA	14	TRBJ1-1	TGTGCCAGCAGCTTAGTAACCAGGAACACTGAAGCTTTCTTT	CASSLVTRNTEAFF
TRBD2	TRBV5-1	NA	15	TRBJ2-5	TGCGCCAGCAGCTGGCAGAGCGGGGTCCAAGAGACCCAGTACTTC	CASSWQSGVQETQYF
NA	TRBV13	few	11	TRBJ2-1	TGTGCCAGCAGCCGAGGAGGGAAGCAGTTCTTC	CASSRGGKQFF
NA	TRBV20-1	NA	11	TRBJ1-2	TGCAGTGCTTCAGGGGACTATGGCTACACCTTC	CSASGDYGYTF
TRBD1	TRBV14	NA	14	TRBJ2-3	TGTGCCAGCAGGTGGACAGGGGCGGGGGATACGCAGTATTTT	CASRWTGAGDTQYF
TRBD2	TRBV11-2	NA	16	TRBJ2-4	TGTGCCAGCAGCTACGGTCCGGGGGGGGCCAAAAACATTCAGTACTTC	CASSYGPGGAKNIQYF
TRBD1	TRBV5-4	NA	18	TRBJ1-2	TGTGCCAGCAGCCCCACCCAGCCTATCGGGGGACAGCTGTATGGCTACACCTTC	CASSPTQPIGGQLYGYTF